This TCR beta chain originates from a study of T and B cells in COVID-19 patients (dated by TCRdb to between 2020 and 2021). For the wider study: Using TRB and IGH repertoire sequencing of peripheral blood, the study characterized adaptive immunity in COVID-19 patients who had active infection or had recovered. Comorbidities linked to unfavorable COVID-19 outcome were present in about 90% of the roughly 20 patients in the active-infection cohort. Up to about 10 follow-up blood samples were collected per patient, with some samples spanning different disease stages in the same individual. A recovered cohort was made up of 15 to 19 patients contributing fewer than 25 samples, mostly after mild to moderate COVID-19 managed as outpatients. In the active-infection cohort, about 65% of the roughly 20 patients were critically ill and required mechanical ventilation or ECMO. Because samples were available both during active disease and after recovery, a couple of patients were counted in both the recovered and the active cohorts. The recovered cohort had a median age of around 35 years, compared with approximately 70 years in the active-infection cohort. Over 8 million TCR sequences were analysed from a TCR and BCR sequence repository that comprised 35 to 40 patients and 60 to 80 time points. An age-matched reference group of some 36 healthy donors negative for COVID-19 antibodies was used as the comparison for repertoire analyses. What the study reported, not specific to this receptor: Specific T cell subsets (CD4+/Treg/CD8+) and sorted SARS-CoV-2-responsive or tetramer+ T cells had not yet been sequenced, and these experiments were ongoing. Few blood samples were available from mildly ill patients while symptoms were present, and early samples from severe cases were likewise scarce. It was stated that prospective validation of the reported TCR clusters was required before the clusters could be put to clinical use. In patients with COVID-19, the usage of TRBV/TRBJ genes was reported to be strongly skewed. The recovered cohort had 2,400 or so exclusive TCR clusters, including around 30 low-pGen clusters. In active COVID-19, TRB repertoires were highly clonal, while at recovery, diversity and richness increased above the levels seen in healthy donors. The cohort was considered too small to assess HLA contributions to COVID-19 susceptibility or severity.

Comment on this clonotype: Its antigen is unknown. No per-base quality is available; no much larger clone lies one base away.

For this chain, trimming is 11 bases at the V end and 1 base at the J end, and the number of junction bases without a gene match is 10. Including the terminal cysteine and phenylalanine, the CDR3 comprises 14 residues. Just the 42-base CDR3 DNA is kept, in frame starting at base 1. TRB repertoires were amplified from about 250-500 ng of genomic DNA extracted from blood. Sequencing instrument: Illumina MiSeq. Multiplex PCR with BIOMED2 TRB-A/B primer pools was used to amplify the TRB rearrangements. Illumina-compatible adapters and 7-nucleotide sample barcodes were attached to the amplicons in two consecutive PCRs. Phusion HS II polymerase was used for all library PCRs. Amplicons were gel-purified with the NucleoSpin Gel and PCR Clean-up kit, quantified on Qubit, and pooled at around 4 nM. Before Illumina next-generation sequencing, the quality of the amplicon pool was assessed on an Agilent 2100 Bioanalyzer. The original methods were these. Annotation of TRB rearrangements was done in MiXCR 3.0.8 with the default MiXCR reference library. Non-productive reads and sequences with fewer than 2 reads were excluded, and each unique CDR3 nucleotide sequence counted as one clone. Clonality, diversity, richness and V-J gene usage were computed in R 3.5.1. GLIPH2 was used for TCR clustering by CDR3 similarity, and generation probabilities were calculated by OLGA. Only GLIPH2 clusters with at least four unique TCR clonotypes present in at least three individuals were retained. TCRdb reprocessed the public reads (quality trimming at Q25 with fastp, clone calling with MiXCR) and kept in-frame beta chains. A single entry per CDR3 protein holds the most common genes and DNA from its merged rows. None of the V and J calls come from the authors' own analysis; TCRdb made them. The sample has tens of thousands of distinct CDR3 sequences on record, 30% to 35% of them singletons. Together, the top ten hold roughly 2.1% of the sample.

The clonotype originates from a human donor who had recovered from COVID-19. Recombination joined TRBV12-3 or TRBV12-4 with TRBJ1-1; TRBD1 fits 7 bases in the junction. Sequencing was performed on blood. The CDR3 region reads CAARQGMENTEAFF. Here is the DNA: TGTGCCGCCAGACAGGGTATGGAGAACACTGAAGCTTTCTTT.